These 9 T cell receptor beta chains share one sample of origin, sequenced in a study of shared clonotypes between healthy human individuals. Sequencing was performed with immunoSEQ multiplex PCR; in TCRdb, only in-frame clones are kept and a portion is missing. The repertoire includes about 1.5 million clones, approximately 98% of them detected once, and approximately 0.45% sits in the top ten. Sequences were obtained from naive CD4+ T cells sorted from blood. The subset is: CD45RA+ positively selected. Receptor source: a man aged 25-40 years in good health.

The CDR3 DNA follows: TGTGCCAGCAGCCTTCACGGTTCTAGTAGTTACAATGAGCAGTTCTTC. Translating it yields CASSLHGSSSYNEQFF. This chain uses TRBV7-2 with TRBJ2-1, with unresolved D. Germline CDR1 is SGHTA and CDR2 is FQGNSA. Trimming took off 5 bases at V and 4 bases at J, with 18 bases between the two ends. CDR3 length equals 16 residues.

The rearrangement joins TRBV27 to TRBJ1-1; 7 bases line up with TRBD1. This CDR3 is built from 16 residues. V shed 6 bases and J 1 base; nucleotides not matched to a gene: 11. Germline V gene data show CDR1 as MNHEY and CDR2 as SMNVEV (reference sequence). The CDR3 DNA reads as TGTGCCAGCAGGAAGCCTTACAGGGGAAGGAACACTGAAGCTTTCTTT. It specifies CASRKPYRGRNTEAFF.

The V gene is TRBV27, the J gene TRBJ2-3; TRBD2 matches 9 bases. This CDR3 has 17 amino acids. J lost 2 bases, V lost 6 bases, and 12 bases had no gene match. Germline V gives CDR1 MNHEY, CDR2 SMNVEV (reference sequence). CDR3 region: CASSLYAGGPSTDTQYF. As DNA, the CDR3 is TGTGCCAGCAGCCTTTACGCGGGAGGGCCCTCCACAGATACGCAGTATTTT.

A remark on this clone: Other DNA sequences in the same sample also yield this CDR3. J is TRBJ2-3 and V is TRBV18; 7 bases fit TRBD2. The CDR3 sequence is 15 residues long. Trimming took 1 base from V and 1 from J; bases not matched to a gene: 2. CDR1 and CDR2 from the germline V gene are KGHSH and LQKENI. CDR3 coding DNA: TGTGCCAGCTCACCACGTACTAGCGGCACAGATACGCAGTATTTT. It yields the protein CASSPRTSGTDTQYF.

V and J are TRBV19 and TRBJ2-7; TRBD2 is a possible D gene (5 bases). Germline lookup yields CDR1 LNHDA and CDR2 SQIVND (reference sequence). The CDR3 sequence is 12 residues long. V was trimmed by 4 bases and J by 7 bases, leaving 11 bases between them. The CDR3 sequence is CASSTARGEQYF. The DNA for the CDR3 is TGTGCCAGTAGTACTGCCCGCGGGGAGCAGTACTTC.

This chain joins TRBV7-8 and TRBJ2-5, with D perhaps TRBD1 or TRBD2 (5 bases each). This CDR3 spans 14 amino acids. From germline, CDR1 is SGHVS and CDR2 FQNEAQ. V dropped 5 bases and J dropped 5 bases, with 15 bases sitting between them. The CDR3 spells CASSMGPHLETQYF. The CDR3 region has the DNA TGTGCCAGCAGCATGGGACCTCACCTGGAGACCCAGTACTTC.

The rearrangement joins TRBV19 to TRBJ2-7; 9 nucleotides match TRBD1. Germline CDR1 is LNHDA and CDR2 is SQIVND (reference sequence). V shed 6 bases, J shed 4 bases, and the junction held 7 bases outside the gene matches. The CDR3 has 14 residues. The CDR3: CASRKTGGDYEQYF. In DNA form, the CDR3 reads TGTGCCAGTAGGAAGACAGGGGGAGATTACGAGCAGTACTTC.

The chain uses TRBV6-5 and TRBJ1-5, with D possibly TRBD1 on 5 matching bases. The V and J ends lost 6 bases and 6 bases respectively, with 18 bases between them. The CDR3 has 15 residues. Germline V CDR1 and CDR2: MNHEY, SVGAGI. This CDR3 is CASSNSGTAGQPQHF. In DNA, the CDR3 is TGTGCCAGCAGCAACTCCGGGACGGCAGGTCAGCCCCAGCATTTT.

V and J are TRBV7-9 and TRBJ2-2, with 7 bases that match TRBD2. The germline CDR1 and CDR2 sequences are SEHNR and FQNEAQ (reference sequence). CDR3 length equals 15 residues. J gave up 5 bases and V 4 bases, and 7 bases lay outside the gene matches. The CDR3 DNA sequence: TGTGCCAGCAGCTCCCGAGCGGGATCGACCGGGGAGCTGTTTTTT. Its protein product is CASSSRAGSTGELFF. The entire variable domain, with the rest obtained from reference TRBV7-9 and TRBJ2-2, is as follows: DTGVSQNPRHKITKRGQNVTFRCDPISEHNRLYWYRQTLGQGPEFLTYFQNEAQLEKSRLLSDRFSAERPKGSFSTLEIQRTEQGDSAMYLCASSSRAGSTGELFFGEGSRLTVL.